Reported below is one TCR beta chain. The specificity of this receptor is unknown. No base quality information exists; no much larger clone differs at one position. This sample was included in a study of blood T cell repertoires in COVID-19 (dated by TCRdb to about 2020). Study-wide context: The collaborator samples originated in the United States, Italy and Spain and spanned the acute and convalescent phases of COVID-19. The material from the prospective study consisted of cDNA or gDNA derived from T cells, B-cell-depleted T cells, or PBMCs. Subjects who had been exposed to COVID-19, were actively infected with it, or had recovered from it provided the deeply sampled blood TCRbeta repertoires that made up the dataset. The repertoires were made available in a free public database intended to serve as a resource for research on the immune response to SARS-CoV-2. The samples were drawn from two sources: the first 160 participants of the ongoing ImmuneRACE study, and 1,000 to 1,500 subjects contributed by 6 global collaborators. Nearly every sample came with metadata listing a de-identified subject ID, COVID-19 status, age in years and sex. Where HLA class I and class II types were available, the types were taken from metadata supplied by the sample provider, not from assay-based typing. Beyond this particular receptor, the publication reports: How much clinical and demographic metadata was included differed by source and by participant, and the metadata was provided uncurated.

Collaborating institutions collected whole blood in K2EDTA tubes following their own protocols. For TCRbeta analysis, collaborators shipped samples as frozen whole blood, isolated PBMCs, or DNA extracted from either of those sample types. CDR1 and CDR2, per the germline V gene, are SNHLY and FYNNEI. Trimming costs V 8 bases and J 4 bases, and their ends lie 11 bases apart. From its cysteine to its phenylalanine, the CDR3 spans 12 amino acids. Here the CDR3 DNA is all that survives: 36 bases in frame from base 1. TCRbeta CDR3 regions were amplified from genomic DNA by means of the immunoSEQ Assay, a bias-controlled multiplex PCR. Per the authors' processing: The number of nucleated cells in each sample was estimated by amplification of reference gene primers within the assay. To quantify the absolute abundance of each unique TCRbeta CDR3 rearrangement, sequence reads were collapsed and filtered. For each sample, productive Simpson clonality was calculated as the square root of Simpson's diversity index over productive rearrangements. TCRdb's version of the immuneACCESS table is confined to in-frame rearrangements and falls short of the full clone set. An unresolved V gene accounts for under half of the shortfall where checked; the remainder is of unknown origin. The V and J calls and the clone size are those of that table, but D and trimming were determined from the DNA. This sample has fewer than 45,000 clones in its table, and about 89% of those were observed once. The top ten clonotypes cover around 14% of the sample.

Input material: peripheral blood. The sequence derives from a young woman in a cohort sampled during active COVID-19. The receptor chain draws on TRBV2 and TRBJ1-1; no D gene is confidently identified. The bases are TGTGCCAGCTCACGGGAAGGCACTGAAGCTTTCTTT. Its protein product is CASSREGTEAFF.